These 27 T cell receptor beta chains share one sample of origin, sequenced in a study of OX40 agonist ivuxolimab in advanced cancers. Method: immunoSEQ multiplex PCR; TCRdb's copy keeps in-frame clones and lacks some. The table includes 20,000 to 25,000 clones, approximately 91% detected once. Material: CD4+ or CD8+ T cells sorted from blood, obtained in a trial of the OX40 agonist ivuxolimab. Receptors were obtained from an adult with an advanced solid tumor such as melanoma, head and neck, liver or kidney cancer.

CDR3 in DNA: TGTGCCAGCAGCTTAGGTCTAGCGGAGCAGTACTTC. This sequence encodes CASSLGLAEQYF. This chain links TRBV7-9 with TRBJ2-7; D may be TRBD2 (6 bases). Per the germline V gene, CDR1 is SEHNR and CDR2 is FQNEAQ (reference sequence). This CDR3 spans 12 amino acids. V lost 1 base and J lost 7, with 8 bases in between.

The rearrangement uses TRBV7-2 and TRBJ2-7, with 11 bases that match TRBD1. The germline V gene has CDR1 SGHTA and CDR2 FQGNSA. After removal of 2 bases from V and 6 bases from J, the junction contained 3 bases not matched to a gene. This CDR3 comprises 14 residues. CDR3 sequence: CASSLWTGGVEQYF. The DNA of the CDR3 is TGTGCCAGCAGCTTATGGACAGGGGGCGTCGAGCAGTACTTC.

This clone was counted a few times. The chain uses TRBV5-4 and TRBJ1-2, with D uncertain. CDR1 is SGHNT, CDR2 YYREEE, per germline (reference sequence). This CDR3 has 13 residues. Trimming stripped 5 bases from V and 1 base from J, with 9 bases between. The chain's CDR3 is CASSTGVNYGYTF. The CDR3 DNA reads as TGTGCCAGCAGTACCGGAGTTAACTATGGCTACACCTTC.

This chain connects TRBV5-1 to TRBJ2-1, with 11 bases that match TRBD2. Trimming cost V 5 bases and J 3 bases; bases outside gene matches: 7. This CDR3 is 16 amino acids long. Germline assignment: CDR1 SGHRS and CDR2 YFSETQ. The CDR3 sequence: CASRTLTSGNYNEQFF. The CDR3 DNA sequence: TGCGCCAGCAGAACCCTGACTAGCGGGAACTACAATGAGCAGTTCTTC.

The CDR3 bases are TGTGCCAGCAGCTTACTGGGAAACTACAATGAGCAGTTCTTC. Its translation is CASSLLGNYNEQFF. The chain carries TRBV7-6 and TRBJ2-1, with D unclear. Germline V gives CDR1 SGHVS, CDR2 FNYEAQ. The CDR3 spans 14 residues. Deletions cut 2 bases from V and 3 bases from J, with 8 bases between. Based on the CDR3 plus reference TRBV7-6 and TRBJ2-1, the full variable domain is GAGVSQSPRYKVTKRGQDVALRCDPISGHVSLYWYRQALGQGPEFLTYFNYEAQQDKSGLPNDRFSAERPEGSISTLTIQRTEQRDSAMYRCASSLLGNYNEQFFGPGTRLTVL.

The rearrangement joins TRBV5-1 to TRBJ2-2; tentative D call: TRBD2 (6 bases). CDR1 and CDR2 (germline): SGHRS, YFSETQ. V lost 0 bases and J 1 base, leaving 10 bases between the germline ends. This CDR3 has 16 residues. This chain's CDR3 is CASSLDFGGNTGELFF. In DNA form, the CDR3 reads TGCGCCAGCAGCTTGGATTTCGGGGGGAACACCGGGGAGCTGTTTTTT.

The chain joins TRBV9 to TRBJ2-1; D is unclear. The germline V and J ends were trimmed by 2 bases and 4 bases, with 4 bases remaining between them. The germline V gene encodes CDR1 SGDLS and CDR2 YYNGEE. The CDR3 is 12 amino acids. This CDR3 is CASSVLYNEQFF. CDR3 in DNA: TGTGCCAGCAGCGTCCTATACAATGAGCAGTTCTTC.

This chain links TRBV5-1 with TRBJ2-1, with D possibly being TRBD2 (6 bases). The CDR3 is made up of 12 amino acids. Germline V lookup: CDR1 SGHRS, CDR2 YFSETQ. Trimming removed 4 bases at V and 8 bases at J, with 10 bases between. The CDR3 spells CASSPGVDEQFF. CDR3 in DNA: TGCGCCAGCAGCCCGGGAGTGGATGAGCAGTTCTTC.

This chain links TRBV4-3 with TRBJ2-6, with D perhaps matching TRBD1 (6 bases). Germline V CDR1 and CDR2: LGHNA, YSLEER. The CDR3 spans 17 residues. The germline V and J ends were trimmed by 0 bases and 1 base, with 10 bases remaining between them. This CDR3 is CASSQDPQGSGANVLTF. The CDR3 region has the DNA TGCGCCAGCAGCCAAGATCCACAGGGTTCTGGGGCCAACGTCCTGACTTTC.

Of note for this clone: The CDR3 does not end in the conserved phenylalanine or tryptophan, so this is likely a read error. The chain uses TRBV4-1 and TRBJ1-5, with D possibly being TRBD1 (6 bases). Trimming shortened V by 2 bases and J by 3 bases, and 17 bases separated the two germline ends. Germline values: CDR1 MGHRA, CDR2 YSYEKL. The CDR3 is 17 amino acids. The chain's CDR3 is CASSQTRTRGPNQPQHS. DNA for the CDR3: TGCGCCAGCAGCCAAACCCGGACCAGGGGCCCCAATCAGCCCCAGCATTCT.

The CDR3 nucleotides read TGTGCCAGCACCCAGGGAAGGGTTGGTTCCTACGAGCAGTACTTC. Protein: CASTQGRVGSYEQYF. The rearrangement uses TRBV28 and TRBJ2-7, with D maybe TRBD1 (5 bases). CDR3 length: 15 residues. Trimming left V 7 bases short and J 1 base short, with 17 bases between. The germline V gene has CDR1 MDHEN and CDR2 SYDVKM.

The chain combines TRBV7-9 with TRBJ2-7, with 11 bases lining up with TRBD1. This CDR3 region has 14 residues. Trimming cost V 6 bases and J 6 bases; bases outside gene matches: 7. Germline V CDR1 and CDR2: SEHNR, FQNEAQ (reference sequence). The CDR3 loop is CASSSTGTGGEQYF. The DNA for the CDR3 is TGTGCCAGCAGTTCTACCGGGACAGGGGGCGAGCAGTACTTC.

The chain carries TRBV7-2 and TRBJ1-5; D is unresolved. The V end was cut by 6 bases, the J end by 5 bases, with 8 bases between. Germline loops: CDR1 SGHTA, CDR2 FQGNSA. This CDR3 is built from 12 residues. The CDR3, as DNA: TGTGCCAGCAGTTGGCGTGATCAGCCCCAGCATTTT. Translating gives CASSWRDQPQHF. The full variable domain, completed using reference TRBV7-2 and TRBJ1-5, is GAGVSQSPSNKVTEKGKDVELRCDPISGHTALYWYRQSLGQGLEFLIYFQGNSAPDKSGLPSDRFSAERTGGSVSTLTIQRTQQEDSAVYLCASSWRDQPQHFGDGTRLSIL.

The rearrangement links TRBV19 to TRBJ2-5; 7 bases align to TRBD1. The CDR3 is 17 amino acids. After removal of 5 bases from V and 2 bases from J, the junction contained 14 bases not matched to a gene. Germline V gives CDR1 LNHDA, CDR2 SQIVND (reference sequence). The CDR3 loop is CASSRVQRGQMQETQYF. The CDR3 region has the DNA TGTGCCAGTAGTCGCGTACAAAGGGGACAGATGCAAGAGACCCAGTACTTC. The complete variable domain, with remaining parts taken from reference TRBV19 and TRBJ2-5, reads DGGITQSPKYLFRKEGQNVTLSCEQNLNHDAMYWYRQDPGQGLRLIYYSQIVNDFQKGDIAEGYSVSREKKESFPLTVTSAQKNPTAFYLCASSRVQRGQMQETQYFGPGTRLLVL.

The genes are TRBV6-1 and TRBJ2-3; no definite D call. Trimming removed 6 bases at V and 0 bases at J, with 13 bases between. The CDR3 sequence is 15 residues long. Germline V gives CDR1 MNHNS, CDR2 SASEGT. CDR3 sequence (DNA): TGTGCCAGCAGATTAGAGGAAACTAGCACAGATACGCAGTATTTT. It translates to CASRLEETSTDTQYF.

As for this clone: Other DNA sequences in the sample encode the same CDR3. This sequence joins TRBV4-1 and TRBJ1-1; D is ambiguous. CDR3 size: 14 residues. CDR1 and CDR2 from the germline V gene are MGHRA and YSYEKL. V was shortened by 0 bases and J by 0 bases, with 5 bases between the two germline ends. The chain's CDR3 is CASSQESLNTEAFF. The CDR3 nucleotides read TGCGCCAGCAGCCAAGAGAGCCTGAACACTGAAGCTTTCTTT.

CDR3 nucleotide sequence: TGCGCCAGCAGCTTGGTCGGGACCCAACAAGAGACCCAGTACTTC. Translating gives CASSLVGTQQETQYF. The chain uses TRBV5-1 and TRBJ2-5; D may match TRBD1 or TRBD2 (5 bases each). This CDR3 has 15 amino acids. Trimming shortened V by 0 bases and J by 2 bases, and 11 bases separated the two germline ends. CDR1 SGHRS and CDR2 YFSETQ come from the germline V gene.

This chain links TRBV9 with TRBJ2-5, with TRBD1 identical over 7 bases. The better agreement between TRBJ2-7 and the DNA end casts doubt on the J call. Germline CDR1 is SGDLS and CDR2 is YYNGEE. The CDR3 is made up of 14 amino acids. The CDR3 bases are TGTGCCAGCAGCGTAGAACAGGGGAATAACGAGCAGTACTTC. Translating it yields CASSVEQGNNEQYF.

The V and J genes are TRBV4-1 and TRBJ2-7; weak D call: TRBD1 (6 bases). The CDR3 is 15 amino acids. V was pared by 1 base and J by 7 bases, with 17 bases between. Germline lookup yields CDR1 MGHRA and CDR2 YSYEKL. The CDR3 nucleotides read TGCGCCAGCAGCCAAGTCGGAGCGTCCCAGGGGGAGCAGTACTTC. Protein: CASSQVGASQGEQYF.

The J gene is TRBJ2-3, the V gene TRBV27; no clear D. The CDR3 is 13 residues long. Germline loops: CDR1 MNHEY, CDR2 SMNVEV (reference sequence). The ends were cut back, 6 bases at V and 0 bases at J, with 7 bases in the middle. CDR3 bases: TGTGCCAGCAGACCCACTAGCACAGATACGCAGTATTTT. Its translation: CASRPTSTDTQYF.

V is TRBV7-3 and J is TRBJ2-3; maybe TRBD1 (6 bases). Germline loops: CDR1 SGHTA, CDR2 FQGTGA. This CDR3 comprises 13 residues. V dropped 3 bases and J dropped 8 bases, with 12 bases sitting between them. CDR3 loop: CASSFFLDSTQYF. The CDR3, as DNA: TGTGCCAGCAGCTTCTTTCTGGACAGTACGCAGTATTTT.

Turning to this clone: One end of the junction varies from germline; a read error may be responsible. The rearrangement uses TRBV14 and TRBJ2-5; 9 positions agree with TRBD2. There are 16 residues in the CDR3. CDR1 is SGHDN and CDR2 is FVKESK in the germline V gene. CDR3 sequence: CAGSPLSGLAGETQYF. The CDR3 nucleotides read TGTGCCGGCAGCCCTCTTTCGGGACTAGCTGGAGAGACCCAGTACTTC.

The rearrangement uses TRBV30 and TRBJ1-6, with 9 nucleotides matching TRBD1. Trimming cost V 4 bases and J 5 bases; bases outside gene matches: 6. Germline loops: CDR1 GTSNPN, CDR2 SVGIG (reference sequence). The CDR3 length is 15 residues. The CDR3 DNA is TGTGCCTGGAATCCCGGGACAGGGAATAATTCACCCCTCCACTTT. Translating it yields CAWNPGTGNNSPLHF.

This chain uses TRBV7-3 with TRBJ1-1; 9 bases align to TRBD1. This CDR3 region has 14 residues. Germline V gives CDR1 SGHTA, CDR2 FQGTGA. The trim removed 5 bases at V and 3 bases at J, leaving 4 bases unmatched. The CDR3 reads CASSQTGGDTEAFF. CDR3 nucleotides: TGTGCCAGCAGCCAGACAGGGGGGGACACTGAAGCTTTCTTT.

V gene TRBV7-3 combines with J gene TRBJ2-1; 13 bases match TRBD2. This CDR3 contains 16 residues. Germline V gene sequence: CDR1 SGHTA, CDR2 FQGTGA. V shed 8 bases and J 7 bases; nucleotides not matched to a gene: 11. The CDR3 is CASARGLAGVGNEQFF. The CDR3 bases are TGTGCCAGCGCCCGCGGACTAGCGGGAGTTGGGAATGAGCAGTTCTTC.

This sequence joins TRBV27 and TRBJ2-7, with 8 bases matching TRBD1. The CDR3 covers 16 residues. Germline loops: CDR1 MNHEY, CDR2 SMNVEV (reference sequence). The V segment lost 5 bases and the J segment 3 bases; nucleotides outside the gene matches: 12. The CDR3 bases are TGTGCCAGCAGTCCGAACCGGGACAGGTTCCGCTACGAGCAGTACTTC. Amino acids: CASSPNRDRFRYEQYF.

This clone was found once. The CDR3 sequence: CASSRGTASNEQFF. In DNA, the CDR3 is TGTGCCAGCAGCCGAGGGACAGCAAGCAATGAGCAGTTCTTC. The J gene is TRBJ2-1, the V gene TRBV11-3, with TRBD1 matching 7 bases. The length of the CDR3 is 14 residues. After removal of 5 bases from V and 6 bases from J, the junction contained 7 bases not matched to a gene. Germline loops: CDR1 SGHNT, CDR2 YENEEA.